These 30 T cell receptor beta chains were all obtained from the same sample, sequenced in a study of T cell responses to AZD1222 COVID-19 vaccine. Clones were sequenced by immunoSEQ multiplex PCR, and TCRdb holds only the in-frame ones, with some missing. The sample has 95,000 to 150,000 clones, 80% to 90% seen once. The sample consisted of peripheral blood, taken on day 0 of AZD1222 vaccination. The receptors come from an adult in good health.

The chain carries TRBV3-1 (or the pseudogene TRBV3-2) and TRBJ2-7, with TRBD2 matching 8 bases. The CDR3 loop spans 12 amino acids. From germline, CDR1 is LGHDT and CDR2 YNNKEL (reference sequence). Trimming took 2 bases from V and 12 from J; bases not matched to a gene: 6. Here the CDR3 reads CASSQSGGTPYF. The CDR3 DNA reads as TGTGCCAGCAGCCAAAGCGGGGGAACTCCGTACTTC.

The chain links TRBV9 to TRBJ1-2; 8 bases line up with TRBD1. The germline CDR1 and CDR2 sequences are SGDLS and YYNGEE. V trimming: 7 bases; J trimming: 6 bases; junction bases outside the gene matches: 17. This CDR3 is 16 amino acids long. The CDR3 loop reads CASSESRTGITDGYTF. CDR3 coding DNA: TGTGCCAGCTCCGAATCGAGGACAGGGATAACTGATGGCTACACCTTC.

The rearrangement uses TRBV3-1 (or the pseudogene TRBV3-2) and TRBJ2-6; D possibly uses TRBD1 or TRBD2 (5 bases each). The CDR3 totals 15 residues. Trimming stripped 4 bases from V and 1 base from J, with 8 bases between. Germline-derived CDR1 and CDR2 are LGHDT and YNNKEL (reference sequence). CDR3 protein: CASSRGVSGANVLTF. The DNA of the CDR3 is TGTGCCAGCAGCCGAGGGGTTTCTGGGGCCAACGTCCTGACTTTC.

The chain recombines TRBV29-1 with TRBJ2-2; D uncertain. V lost 4 bases, J lost 4 bases, and 10 bases lay in between. The V gene's germline CDR1 is SQVTM and CDR2 ANQGSEA. The length of the CDR3 is 13 residues. CDR3 residues: CSVVSPSTGELFF. CDR3 bases: TGCAGCGTTGTTTCCCCGAGCACCGGGGAGCTGTTTTTT.

This sequence joins TRBV9 and TRBJ1-2; D perhaps matches TRBD1 (6 bases). CDR1 and CDR2 from the germline V gene are SGDLS and YYNGEE. The germline V and J ends were trimmed by 2 bases and 1 base, with 15 bases remaining between them. This CDR3 region has 16 residues. For the CDR3, the DNA is TGTGCCAGCAGCGTCGCCCAACAGGGATATAACTATGGCTACACCTTC. Protein product: CASSVAQQGYNYGYTF.

The chain joins TRBV18 to TRBJ2-2, with D possibly called TRBD1 or TRBD2 (5 bases each). The germline gives CDR1 KGHSH, CDR2 LQKENI. Trimming took off 6 bases at V and 5 bases at J, with 19 bases between the two ends. The CDR3 runs 16 residues. CDR3 bases: TGTGCCAGCTCCCTCAACGCACGGGGCAGTACCGGGGAGCTGTTTTTT. It is translated as CASSLNARGSTGELFF.

The V gene is TRBV1, the J gene TRBJ1-5. TRBV1 is given as a pseudogene. This CDR3 contains 17 residues. Written as DNA, the CDR3 is TGCACCAGCAGCCAAGATCGTGACCCAGACCTCAATCAGCCCCAGCATTTT. This sequence encodes CTSSQDRDPDLNQPQHF.

Details on this clone: Other DNA sequences in the same sample also yield this CDR3. The chain carries TRBV27 and TRBJ2-7; D call uncertain. Trimming removed 4 bases at V and 0 bases at J, with 1 base between. This CDR3 spans 11 amino acids. In germline, CDR1 is MNHEY, CDR2 SMNVEV (reference sequence). The CDR3 is CASSSSYEQYF. DNA of the CDR3: TGTGCCAGCAGTTCCTCCTACGAGCAGTACTTC.

This clone was seen a handful of times. The chain recombines TRBV18 with TRBJ1-5, with 8 bases lining up with TRBD1. Germline V gene data show CDR1 as KGHSH and CDR2 as LQKENI. The CDR3 consists of 16 residues. After removal of 0 bases from V and 4 bases from J, the junction contained 5 bases not matched to a gene. The DNA of the CDR3 is TGTGCCAGCTCACCACCAAAAAGACAGGGGAATCAGCCCCAGCATTTT. As protein: CASSPPKRQGNQPQHF.

The chain is built from TRBV5-1 and TRBJ1-1; TRBD1 matches at 8 bases. Per germline, CDR1 SGHRS and CDR2 YFSETQ. Trimming cost V 6 bases and J 4 bases; bases outside gene matches: 5. The CDR3 loop spans 13 amino acids. The CDR3 coding sequence is TGCGCCAGCACCGGACAGGGTGGCACTGAAGCTTTCTTT. Its translation: CASTGQGGTEAFF. Full variable domain (outside the CDR3, taken from reference TRBV5-1 and TRBJ1-1): KAGVTQTPRYLIKTRGQQVTLSCSPISGHRSVSWYQQTPGQGLQFLFEYFSETQRNKGNFPGRFSGRQFSNSRSEMNVSTLELGDSALYLCASTGQGGTEAFFGQGTRLTVV.

This chain links TRBV19 with TRBJ1-3; 7 bases align to TRBD1. CDR1 is LNHDA and CDR2 is SQIVND in the germline V gene (reference sequence). The CDR3 extends over 14 amino acids. V was clipped by 11 bases and J by 0 bases; unmatched bases: 7. Written as DNA, the CDR3 is TGTGCCGCTAAGGGACAGCACTCTGGAAACACCATATATTTT. It specifies CAAKGQHSGNTIYF.

The CDR3: CASSQPWGQGADGYTF. CDR3 DNA: TGTGCCAGCAGTCAGCCCTGGGGACAGGGGGCCGATGGCTACACCTTC. The chain is built from TRBV6-2 or TRBV6-3 and TRBJ1-2; 12 bases align to TRBD1. Germline CDR1 and CDR2: MNHEY and SVGEGT. The CDR3 sequence is 16 residues long. Germline trimming cut 5 bases from V and 6 bases from J; bases unmatched to any gene: 10.

The chain combines TRBV27 with TRBJ1-5, with D unclear. Trimming removed 2 bases from V and 5 bases from J, with 7 bases in between. The CDR3 loop spans 13 amino acids. Germline CDR1 and CDR2: MNHEY and SMNVEV (reference sequence). DNA for the CDR3: TGTGCCAGCAGTTTAATGACCCATCAGCCCCAGCATTTT. Translating it yields CASSLMTHQPQHF.

This chain joins TRBV6-5 and TRBJ2-2; D tentatively fits TRBD1 or TRBD2 (6 bases each). V was pared by 3 bases and J by 2 bases, with 10 bases between. CDR1 and CDR2 from the germline V gene are MNHEY and SVGAGI. The CDR3 consists of 15 residues. For the CDR3, the DNA is TGTGCCAGCAGTTATTGGGGGGCAAACACCGGGGAGCTGTTTTTT. As protein: CASSYWGANTGELFF.

This clone was recorded once. The chain recombines TRBV27 with TRBJ2-3; 12 nucleotides line up with TRBD2. V dropped 3 bases and J dropped 1; count of bases not matched to a gene: 8. Germline assignment: CDR1 MNHEY and CDR2 SMNVEV (reference sequence). The CDR3 consists of 18 residues. The CDR3 spells CASSFRLAGVPRTDTQYF. Here the CDR3 DNA reads TGTGCCAGCAGTTTCCGACTAGCGGGGGTGCCTCGCACAGATACGCAGTATTTT.

V usage is TRBV18 and J usage is TRBJ1-4; 7 bases agree with TRBD1. CDR3 length: 15 amino acids. Germline loops: CDR1 KGHSH, CDR2 LQKENI. The ends lost 6 bases at V and 6 bases at J; junction bases unmatched: 10. The CDR3 nucleotides read TGTGCCAGCTCGCCCCGGGACAGAGTTTATGAAAAACTGTTTTTT. Protein product: CASSPRDRVYEKLFF.

V is TRBV7-9 and J is TRBJ1-4; D ambiguous. Trimming took off 7 bases at V and 8 bases at J, with 8 bases between the two ends. The CDR3 extends over 11 amino acids. Germline V gene data show CDR1 as SEHNR and CDR2 as FQNEAQ (reference sequence). The CDR3 region is CASTREEKLFF. The CDR3 nucleotides read TGTGCCAGCACCCGGGAGGAAAAACTGTTTTTT. The full variable domain, in which reference TRBV7-9 and TRBJ1-4 provide the parts outside the CDR3, is DTGVSQNPRHKITKRGQNVTFRCDPISEHNRLYWYRQTLGQGPEFLTYFQNEAQLEKSRLLSDRFSAERPKGSFSTLEIQRTEQGDSAMYLCASTREEKLFFGSGTQLSVL.

In its sample, this clone was seen once. The CDR3 bases are TGTGCCAGCAGTTATGCAGGCCTAGTGTGGGATACGCAGTATTTT. Protein sequence: CASSYAGLVWDTQYF. This sequence joins TRBV6-2 or TRBV6-3 and TRBJ2-3; D remains ambiguous. Trimming stripped 3 bases from V and 6 bases from J, with 16 bases between. There are 15 residues in the CDR3. Germline V CDR1 and CDR2: MNHEY, SVGEGT.

The chain links TRBV30 to TRBJ2-7; 7 positions agree with TRBD2. Germline CDR1 GTSNPN, CDR2 SVGIG (reference sequence). CDR3 length: 13 residues. Germline trimming cut 4 bases from V and 0 bases from J; bases unmatched to any gene: 3. This CDR3 reads CAWIPSGSYEQYF. In nucleotides, the CDR3 is TGTGCCTGGATTCCTAGCGGCTCCTACGAGCAGTACTTC.

The V call is TRBV15, the J call TRBJ2-2, with D unresolved. The CDR3 contains 14 residues. The V and J ends lost 0 bases and 6 bases respectively, with 8 bases between them. Germline loops: CDR1 LNHNV, CDR2 YYDKDF (reference sequence). CDR3 protein: CATSRDIEAGELFF. As DNA, the CDR3 is TGTGCCACCAGCAGAGATATCGAGGCCGGGGAGCTGTTTTTT.

V gene TRBV5-6 combines with J gene TRBJ1-2, with D hard to call. This CDR3 spans 15 amino acids. CDR1 is SGHDT, CDR2 YYEEEE, per germline. V lost 0 bases and J 0 bases, leaving 9 bases between the germline ends. This CDR3 reads CASSLDPGTNYGYTF. The CDR3 nucleotides are TGTGCCAGCAGCTTGGATCCCGGGACTAACTATGGCTACACCTTC.

The chain uses TRBV5-6 and TRBJ2-1; D is unresolved. The V end lost 2 bases, the J end lost 5 bases, and 5 bases lay between the germline ends. The CDR3 sequence is 12 residues long. Looked up from germline, CDR1 is SGHDT and CDR2 is YYEEEE. The CDR3 loop reads CASSLQDNEQFF. The CDR3 region has the DNA TGTGCCAGCAGCTTACAAGACAATGAGCAGTTCTTC.

This rearrangement joins TRBV5-1 to TRBJ2-7; 13 bases are a match to TRBD2. The CDR3 totals 17 residues. V shed 4 bases, J shed 0 bases, and the junction held 7 bases outside the gene matches. The germline V gene has CDR1 SGHRS and CDR2 YFSETQ. CDR3 coding DNA: TGCGCCAGCAGCCCCGGGACTAGCGGGGCAAGCTCCTACGAGCAGTACTTC. It is translated as CASSPGTSGASSYEQYF.

V usage is TRBV30 and J usage is TRBJ1-1; D uncertain. The V end lost 4 bases, the J end lost 3 bases, and 12 bases lay between the germline ends. Germline CDR1 reads GTSNPN; CDR2 reads SVGIG (reference sequence). CDR3 length: 13 amino acids. Written as DNA, the CDR3 is TGTGCCTGGATTTCCGTAATGGACACTGAAGCTTTCTTT. The encoded protein is CAWISVMDTEAFF.

The rearrangement uses TRBV28 and TRBJ2-3; D may be TRBD2 (5 bases). This CDR3 is 15 amino acids long. The V end lost 6 bases, the J end lost 4 bases, and 17 bases lay between the germline ends. Per the germline V gene, CDR1 is MDHEN and CDR2 is SYDVKM. For the CDR3, the DNA is TGTGCCAGCAGGTCGGGGTGGTCAGCGGCAGATACGCAGTATTTT. It translates to CASRSGWSAADTQYF.

Worth noting for this clone: At the DNA level, this CDR3 is encoded by other sequences in the same sample as well. The V gene is TRBV7-2, the J gene TRBJ1-5; D gene uncertain. Trimming shortened V by 1 base and J by 2 bases, and 3 bases separated the two germline ends. Germline V gives CDR1 SGHTA, CDR2 FQGNSA. The CDR3 extends over 13 amino acids. CDR3 sequence (DNA): TGTGCCAGCAGCTTAGTCGGCAATCAGCCCCAGCATTTT. It translates to CASSLVGNQPQHF.

The chain couples TRBV4-1 to TRBJ1-3; the D is unclear. The V gene lost 1 base and the J gene lost 4 bases, with 11 bases spanning the gap. Germline values: CDR1 MGHRA, CDR2 YSYEKL. The CDR3 extends over 15 amino acids. This chain's CDR3 is CASSQVLRSGNTIYF. CDR3 coding DNA: TGCGCCAGCAGCCAAGTACTTAGGTCGGGAAACACCATATATTTT.

J is TRBJ2-7 and V is TRBV6-5, with D tentatively TRBD2 (5 bases). V gave up 5 bases and J gave up 6 bases, with 17 bases separating them. The length of the CDR3 is 14 residues. CDR1 and CDR2 from the germline V gene are MNHEY and SVGAGI. The CDR3 here is CASSPQAAASEQYF. For the CDR3, the DNA is TGTGCCAGCAGTCCCCAGGCAGCGGCGAGCGAGCAGTACTTC.

The V and J genes are TRBV19 and TRBJ2-7; a possible D gene is TRBD1 (6 bases). The CDR3 spans 16 residues. Trimming left V 3 bases short and J 3 bases short, with 18 bases between. CDR1 LNHDA and CDR2 SQIVND come from the germline V gene (reference sequence). The CDR3 DNA is TGTGCCAGTAGTATCTCCCGATTGGACAGAGTCTACGAGCAGTACTTC. It encodes CASSISRLDRVYEQYF.

The chain is built from TRBV15 and TRBJ1-3; D gene unclear. Germline V gives CDR1 LNHNV, CDR2 YYDKDF (reference sequence). The length of the CDR3 is 15 residues. V lost 0 bases, J lost 1 base, and 7 bases lay in between. For the CDR3, the DNA is TGTGCCACCAGCAGAGATATAGGGTCTGGAAACACCATATATTTT. It is translated as CATSRDIGSGNTIYF.